The 26 T cell receptor beta chains listed next were all sequenced from one sample in a study of cytomegalovirus exposure and HLA in healthy donors. The PCR had 60 Vbeta and 13 Jbeta primers. Some clones are missing from TCRdb's copy, which holds only in-frame ones; the method was immunoSEQ multiplex PCR. The sample contains approximately 92,000 clones, around 81% of which appear only once. The source material was PBMCs. These TCRs come from a woman in her 70s in good health and CMV-seropositive.

This clone has just a few counts. V gene TRBV19 combines with J gene TRBJ2-3; no definite D call. The germline CDR1 and CDR2 sequences are LNHDA and SQIVND (reference sequence). The length of the CDR3 is 13 residues. The ends were cut back, 5 bases at V and 5 bases at J, with 11 bases in the middle. In DNA form, the CDR3 reads TGTGCCAGTAGTGCAATGCGGTTAGATACGCAGTATTTT. It codes for CASSAMRLDTQYF. Together with reference TRBV19 and TRBJ2-3, the CDR3 gives the full variable domain: DGGITQSPKYLFRKEGQNVTLSCEQNLNHDAMYWYRQDPGQGLRLIYYSQIVNDFQKGDIAEGYSVSREKKESFPLTVTSAQKNPTAFYLCASSAMRLDTQYFGPGTRLTVL.

The genes are TRBV7-2 and TRBJ2-3; no reliable D call. Trimming stripped 4 bases from V and 7 bases from J, with 6 bases between. Germline V gives CDR1 SGHTA, CDR2 FQGNSA. This CDR3 region has 11 residues. CDR3 sequence (DNA): TGTGCCAGCAGCTCTTTGTATACGCAGTATTTT. Its translation: CASSSLYTQYF.

The chain is built from TRBV2 and TRBJ1-3, with a possible D match to TRBD1 (5 bases). Germline values: CDR1 SNHLY, CDR2 FYNNEI. Trimming took 3 bases from V and 0 from J, leaving 15 bases between them. The CDR3 has 17 residues. The CDR3 loop reads CASSDSYQGYSGNTIYF. In nucleotides, the CDR3 is TGTGCCAGCAGTGACTCCTACCAGGGCTACTCTGGAAACACCATATATTTT.

The rearrangement uses TRBV19 and TRBJ1-2; 8 nucleotides match TRBD1. CDR1 is LNHDA and CDR2 is SQIVND in the germline V gene (reference sequence). V dropped 9 bases and J dropped 3; count of bases not matched to a gene: 9. CDR3 size: 14 residues. The CDR3 spells CASKTGAIDYGYTF. In nucleotides, the CDR3 is TGTGCCAGCAAGACAGGGGCGATCGACTATGGCTACACCTTC.

V usage is TRBV5-1 and J usage is TRBJ2-1, with 8 bases matching TRBD2. Trimming at V came to 4 bases and at J to 5 bases, leaving 11 bases not matched to a gene. CDR3 length: 16 residues. Germline V gene data show CDR1 as SGHRS and CDR2 as YFSETQ. The CDR3 loop is CASSLRSGRSDNEQFF. CDR3 coding DNA: TGCGCCAGCAGCCTACGGAGCGGGAGAAGCGACAATGAGCAGTTCTTC.

The rearrangement links TRBV28 to TRBJ2-7; 7 positions agree with TRBD2. This CDR3 comprises 13 residues. Germline CDR1 reads MDHEN; CDR2 reads SYDVKM. V lost 2 bases to trimming and J lost 6 bases; unmatched junction nucleotides: 4. CDR3 sequence: CASSLGGRGEQYF. CDR3 in DNA: TGTGCCAGCAGTTTAGGTGGGAGGGGCGAGCAGTACTTC.

The rearrangement uses TRBV9 and TRBJ1-2, with no clear D. The germline V gene has CDR1 SGDLS and CDR2 YYNGEE. The CDR3 runs to 12 residues. V was cut by 6 bases and J by 4 bases, with 10 bases left in between. CDR3: CASNSPGYGYTF. Here the CDR3 DNA reads TGTGCCAGCAACTCCCCCGGCTATGGCTACACCTTC.

The V gene is TRBV18, the J gene TRBJ2-7, with TRBD1 as a possible D gene (5 bases). Germline CDR1 is KGHSH and CDR2 is LQKENI. The CDR3 has 13 amino acids. Trimming removed 4 bases from V and 2 bases from J, with 9 bases in between. Here the CDR3 DNA reads TGTGCCAGCTCACGTGGGGCCGCCTACGAGCAGTACTTC. Translation: CASSRGAAYEQYF.

The chain recombines TRBV5-1 with TRBJ2-5; 7 bases agree with TRBD2. The CDR3 is 15 residues long. Germline V CDR1 and CDR2: SGHRS, YFSETQ. J was trimmed by 4 bases and V by 5 bases; bases with no gene match: 11. The CDR3: CASSLTSDTRETQYF. The CDR3 DNA reads TGCGCCAGCAGTTTAACTAGCGATACCAGAGAGACCCAGTACTTC.

V and J are TRBV9 and TRBJ1-5, with D possibly TRBD1 on 6 matching bases. Germline lookup yields CDR1 SGDLS and CDR2 YYNGEE. The CDR3 extends over 12 amino acids. V lost 3 bases, J lost 5 bases, and 6 bases lay in between. The CDR3 sequence: CASSAGDQPQHF. The CDR3 DNA reads as TGTGCCAGCAGCGCAGGGGATCAGCCCCAGCATTTT.

The V call is TRBV21-1, the J call TRBJ1-6. TRBV21-1 is given as a pseudogene. CDR3 size: 14 residues. CDR3 loop: CASSTREGYSPLHF. The CDR3 DNA is TGTGCCAGCAGCACCAGGGAGGGTTATTCACCCCTCCACTTT.

The V gene is TRBV5-1, the J gene TRBJ1-5, with TRBD1 matching 10 bases. Trimming removed 3 bases from V and 2 bases from J; junction bases left unmatched: 5. Germline CDR1 is SGHRS and CDR2 is YFSETQ. The CDR3 spans 16 residues. Here the CDR3 reads CASSSPDRGCNQPQHF. In DNA, the CDR3 is TGCGCCAGCAGCTCCCCGGACAGGGGGTGCAATCAGCCCCAGCATTTT.

This chain uses TRBV19 with TRBJ1-5, with 7 bases lining up with TRBD1. The CDR3 consists of 15 residues. Germline lookup yields CDR1 LNHDA and CDR2 SQIVND (reference sequence). With V trimmed by 2 bases and J by 4 bases, 5 bases remained unmatched. The CDR3 nucleotides are TGTGCCAGTAGTATAAAGCCAGGGGGAAATCAGCCCCAGCATTTT. Protein: CASSIKPGGNQPQHF.

The chain couples TRBV13 to TRBJ2-1; TRBD2 matches at 9 bases. The CDR3 runs 15 residues. The V gene's germline CDR1 is PRHDT and CDR2 FYEKMQ (reference sequence). V was clipped by 4 bases and J by 3 bases; unmatched bases: 4. Written as DNA, the CDR3 is TGTGCCAGCAGCTATAGCGGGAGAAACTACAATGAGCAGTTCTTC. This gives the protein CASSYSGRNYNEQFF.

This clone has a single count. The chain couples TRBV7-9 to TRBJ2-5; maybe TRBD1 (6 bases). This CDR3 has 15 amino acids. V was pared by 1 base and J by 2 bases, with 11 bases between. Germline CDR1 reads SEHNR; CDR2 reads FQNEAQ (reference sequence). The CDR3 spells CASSLGGTIQETQYF. CDR3 nucleotides: TGTGCCAGCAGCTTAGGGGGGACAATACAAGAGACCCAGTACTTC.

The chain recombines TRBV7-9 with TRBJ1-2; maybe TRBD1 (6 bases). The CDR3 covers 16 residues. Trimming removed 3 bases from V and 2 bases from J, with 16 bases in between. CDR1 and CDR2 from the germline V gene are SEHNR and FQNEAQ (reference sequence). CDR3 sequence (DNA): TGTGCCAGCAGCTTTACAGGGCCCAAAGGGAACTATGGCTACACCTTC. Translating it yields CASSFTGPKGNYGYTF.

V and J are TRBV6-5 and TRBJ1-6; maybe TRBD1 (5 bases). The germline V gene has CDR1 MNHEY and CDR2 SVGAGI. Trimming left V 9 bases short and J 4 bases short, with 16 bases between. The CDR3 loop spans 15 amino acids. The CDR3 loop is CASRAGELYNSPLHF. The CDR3 nucleotides read TGTGCCAGTAGAGCGGGGGAATTATATAATTCACCCCTCCACTTT.

V and J are TRBV27 and TRBJ2-7; 11 bases map to TRBD2. Trimming took 5 bases from V and 4 from J; bases not matched to a gene: 16. This CDR3 has 18 amino acids. Per germline, CDR1 MNHEY and CDR2 SMNVEV (reference sequence). The CDR3 bases are TGTGCCAGCAGTCTCGACCCAATTGCGACTAGCGGGATTTACGAGCAGTACTTC. It specifies CASSLDPIATSGIYEQYF.

This clone was picked up a small number of times. The V and J genes are TRBV20-1 and TRBJ1-1, with a weak D call TRBD1 (5 bases). Trimming took 5 bases from V and 7 from J, leaving 11 bases between them. This CDR3 spans 11 amino acids. Germline values: CDR1 DFQATT, CDR2 SNEGSKA (reference sequence). The CDR3 DNA is TGCAGTGCTCCTGGGAGGGGTGAAGCTTTCTTT. It codes for CSAPGRGEAFF.

This clone has only a few counts. This chain links TRBV11-2 with TRBJ2-7; possibly TRBD1 for D (5 bases). The germline V and J ends were trimmed by 3 bases and 6 bases, with 6 bases remaining between them. From germline, CDR1 is SGHAT and CDR2 FQNNGV. The CDR3 has 11 residues. Written as DNA, the CDR3 is TGTGCCAGCAGCTTGACAGTCGAGCAGTACTTC. Amino acids: CASSLTVEQYF.

The chain combines TRBV15 with TRBJ2-7; D possibly corresponds to TRBD1 (6 bases). The CDR3 has 15 amino acids. V was cut by 5 bases and J by 2 bases, with 16 bases left in between. The germline CDR1 and CDR2 sequences are LNHNV and YYDKDF (reference sequence). As DNA, the CDR3 is TGTGCCACCAGCCTAGGGCAGGGGAGTACCTACGAGCAGTACTTC. It is translated as CATSLGQGSTYEQYF.

This clone was observed a single time. V and J are TRBV28 and TRBJ2-5, with 9 bases that match TRBD1. This CDR3 has 15 amino acids. Losses at the gene ends were 5 bases for V and 5 bases for J; bases not matched to a gene: 9. Per the germline V gene, CDR1 is MDHEN and CDR2 is SYDVKM. CDR3 nucleotides: TGTGCCAGCAGTATCACAGGGGGCCCTGGGGAGACCCAGTACTTC. Translation: CASSITGGPGETQYF.

The chain links TRBV29-1 to TRBJ2-4, with 7 bases fitting TRBD1. The CDR3 sequence is 13 residues long. J lost 2 bases, V lost 7 bases, and 5 bases had no gene match. Germline V gene lookup returns CDR1 SQVTM and CDR2 ANQGSEA. The DNA of the CDR3 is TGCAGCGCCCTGGACAGGACCAAAAACATTCAGTACTTC. It encodes CSALDRTKNIQYF.

This rearrangement joins TRBV30 to TRBJ1-2, with 11 bases identical to TRBD1. V was pared by 2 bases and J by 6 bases, with 11 bases of the junction left unmatched. The CDR3 loop spans 16 amino acids. Germline CDR1 is GTSNPN and CDR2 is SVGIG (reference sequence). The CDR3 DNA follows: TGTGCCTGGAGTCTGTGGACAGGGGGCGGAAGGCATGGCTACACCTTC. Translation: CAWSLWTGGGRHGYTF.

The gene calls are TRBV5-1 and TRBJ2-7; 7 positions match TRBD1. V lost 4 bases to trimming and J lost 4 bases; unmatched junction nucleotides: 2. From germline, CDR1 is SGHRS and CDR2 YFSETQ. This CDR3 comprises 12 residues. The CDR3 sequence is CASSLDRYEQYF. DNA of the CDR3: TGCGCCAGCAGCCTGGACAGGTACGAGCAGTACTTC.

The chain uses TRBV15 and TRBJ2-3, with TRBD2 matching 12 bases. The germline CDR1 and CDR2 sequences are LNHNV and YYDKDF (reference sequence). The V gene end was trimmed by 8 bases and the J gene end by 4 bases; junction bases not matched to a gene: 4. CDR3 length: 14 amino acids. The CDR3 loop is CATSSGRAADTQYF. The CDR3 region has the DNA TGTGCCACCTCTAGCGGGAGGGCGGCAGATACGCAGTATTTT.